Following are 18 T cell receptor beta chains from one sample sequenced in a study of shared clonotypes between healthy human individuals. Libraries were prepared by immunoSEQ multiplex PCR; TCRdb keeps only in-frame clonotypes and omits some of them. Of 150,000 to 200,000 clones listed, 90% to 95% are singletons. Sequencing input: naive CD4+ T cells sorted from blood. The sample's subset: CD45RA+ positively selected. The source is a young woman in good health.

The chain combines TRBV10-1 with TRBJ2-5; D is ambiguous. V was clipped by 6 bases and J by 9 bases, with 11 bases between them. The CDR3 is made up of 11 amino acids. Germline V gene data show CDR1 as WNHNN and CDR2 as SYGVQD (reference sequence). The CDR3 protein is CASRSESAQYF. The CDR3 bases are TGCGCCAGCAGGTCCGAGTCGGCCCAGTACTTC.

V gene TRBV12-5 combines with J gene TRBJ2-3; 7 bases line up with TRBD2. The CDR3 totals 16 residues. The ends lost 5 bases at V and 1 base at J; junction bases unmatched: 9. In germline, CDR1 is LGHNT, CDR2 FRNRAP. The CDR3 DNA reads as TGTGCTAGTGGTGATGCCGCTCGGGAGGGCACAGATACGCAGTATTTT. It is translated as CASGDAAREGTDTQYF.

The rearrangement links TRBV11-3 to TRBJ1-1; perhaps TRBD1 as D (5 bases). The germline V gene has CDR1 SGHNT and CDR2 YENEEA. V gave up 3 bases and J gave up 4 bases, with 9 bases separating them. The CDR3 extends over 13 amino acids. CDR3 protein: CASSFQGGTEAFF. CDR3 DNA: TGTGCCAGCAGCTTTCAGGGTGGCACTGAAGCTTTCTTT.

The chain recombines TRBV19 with TRBJ2-1; 14 bases line up with TRBD2. This CDR3 spans 17 amino acids. The V gene end was trimmed by 3 bases and the J gene end by 9 bases; junction bases not matched to a gene: 10. Germline assignment: CDR1 LNHDA and CDR2 SQIVND (reference sequence). The CDR3 bases are TGTGCCAGTAGTATTAGGAGCGGGACTAGCGGGAGAGTTGAGCAGTTCTTC. Residues: CASSIRSGTSGRVEQFF.

The J gene is TRBJ2-1, the V gene TRBV2, with D tentatively TRBD1 (5 bases). V was trimmed by 5 bases and J by 7 bases, leaving 12 bases between them. The CDR3 runs to 13 residues. CDR1 is SNHLY and CDR2 is FYNNEI in the germline V gene. CDR3 coding DNA: TGTGCCAGCAGTTGGACCCCAGGGAATGAGCAGTTCTTC. This gives the protein CASSWTPGNEQFF.

Written as DNA, the CDR3 is TGTGCCAGTTCCGGACTAGCGGGAACCAATGAGCAGTTCTTC. This translates into CASSGLAGTNEQFF. The chain combines TRBV6-1 with TRBJ2-1; 12 bases align to TRBD2. The CDR3 spans 14 residues. The V segment lost 9 bases and the J segment 6 bases; nucleotides outside the gene matches: 6. In germline, CDR1 is MNHNS, CDR2 SASEGT.

In DNA form, the CDR3 reads TGTGCCAGCAGCCCCGACAGGGGCCCTTACTACGAGCAGTACTTC. Amino acids: CASSPDRGPYYEQYF. This sequence joins TRBV6-5 and TRBJ2-7; TRBD1 matches 8 bases. CDR1 and CDR2 (germline): MNHEY, SVGAGI. The V segment lost 6 bases and the J segment 3 bases; nucleotides outside the gene matches: 10. The CDR3 totals 15 residues.

J is TRBJ2-7 and V is TRBV2; tentative D call: TRBD1 (5 bases). Germline CDR1 SNHLY, CDR2 FYNNEI. Trimming left V 3 bases short and J 4 bases short, with 16 bases between. This CDR3 has 15 residues. The CDR3, as DNA: TGTGCCAGCAGTGACGTGCAGGGAATTTTGTACGAGCAGTACTTC. This sequence encodes CASSDVQGILYEQYF.

This clone was counted a few times. V is TRBV19 and J is TRBJ2-7; 12 bases align to TRBD1. Germline V gene sequence: CDR1 LNHDA, CDR2 SQIVND (reference sequence). The ends lost 7 bases at V and 7 bases at J; junction bases unmatched: 8. The CDR3 totals 14 residues. The CDR3 here is CASTMGQGAGEQYF. The CDR3 nucleotides are TGTGCCAGTACCATGGGACAGGGGGCTGGAGAGCAGTACTTC. Full variable domain (remainder filled in from reference TRBV19 and TRBJ2-7): DGGITQSPKYLFRKEGQNVTLSCEQNLNHDAMYWYRQDPGQGLRLIYYSQIVNDFQKGDIAEGYSVSREKKESFPLTVTSAQKNPTAFYLCASTMGQGAGEQYFGPGTRLTVT.

The rearrangement links TRBV5-1 to TRBJ2-7; 10 positions match TRBD1. The CDR3 is made up of 14 amino acids. V shed 4 bases, J shed 3 bases, and the junction held 4 bases outside the gene matches. Germline loops: CDR1 SGHRS, CDR2 YFSETQ. This CDR3 is CASSMGQGNYEQYF. In DNA, the CDR3 is TGCGCCAGCAGCATGGGACAGGGGAACTACGAGCAGTACTTC.

The chain employs TRBV27 and TRBJ2-3, with 11 bases that match TRBD2. The CDR3 covers 16 residues. Germline V gene lookup returns CDR1 MNHEY and CDR2 SMNVEV (reference sequence). V dropped 6 bases and J dropped 1; count of bases not matched to a gene: 6. The CDR3 is CASRLLAGGGTDTQYF. CDR3 in DNA: TGTGCCAGCAGACTCCTAGCGGGAGGCGGCACAGATACGCAGTATTTT.

This clone was counted a single time. The V and J genes are TRBV30 and TRBJ1-1; a weak D match, TRBD1 (6 bases). Trimming removed 2 bases at V and 5 bases at J, with 12 bases between. The V gene's germline CDR1 is GTSNPN and CDR2 SVGIG (reference sequence). The CDR3 is 13 amino acids. The CDR3 spells CAWSSHRATEAFF. CDR3 sequence (DNA): TGTGCCTGGAGTAGTCACAGGGCGACTGAAGCTTTCTTT.

This chain joins TRBV15 and TRBJ1-4, with TRBD1 matching 7 bases. Unmatched junction bases numbered 5, after V lost 0 bases and J lost 7 bases. The CDR3 has 15 residues. Germline V gene data show CDR1 as LNHNV and CDR2 as YYDKDF (reference sequence). CDR3 amino acids: CATSRDLTGTEKLFF. Written as DNA, the CDR3 is TGTGCCACCAGCAGAGATTTGACAGGGACTGAAAAACTGTTTTTT.

The chain employs TRBV2 and TRBJ2-7; D gene ambiguous. With 6 bases removed from V and 2 bases from J, the gap between germline ends came to 5 bases. The CDR3 spans 11 residues. Per germline, CDR1 SNHLY and CDR2 FYNNEI. The CDR3 DNA is TGTGCCAGCAGGTGGACCTACGAGCAGTACTTC. This codes for CASRWTYEQYF. The full variable domain, in which reference TRBV2 and TRBJ2-7 provide the parts outside the CDR3, is EPEVTQTPSHQVTQMGQEVILRCVPISNHLYFYWYRQILGQKVEFLVSFYNNEISEKSEIFDDQFSVERPDGSNFTLKIRSTKLEDSAMYFCASRWTYEQYFGPGTRLTVT.

V gene TRBV30 combines with J gene TRBJ2-2, with 10 bases lining up with TRBD1. V lost 3 bases to trimming and J lost 0 bases; unmatched junction nucleotides: 4. This CDR3 is 16 amino acids long. Germline CDR1 is GTSNPN and CDR2 is SVGIG (reference sequence). The CDR3, as DNA: TGTGCCTGGAGCAGACAGGGGGCTGCGAACACCGGGGAGCTGTTTTTT. This encodes CAWSRQGAANTGELFF.

The chain has TRBV4-1 and TRBJ2-3; possibly TRBD2 for D (6 bases). CDR1 is MGHRA, CDR2 YSYEKL, per germline. The CDR3 extends over 17 amino acids. V lost 0 bases, J lost 4 bases, and 17 bases lay in between. The CDR3 coding sequence is TGCGCCAGCAGCCAAGATAGACGGCGGGGCCCCGCAGATACGCAGTATTTT. It codes for CASSQDRRRGPADTQYF.

This chain links TRBV14 with TRBJ1-1; tentatively, D is TRBD1 (5 bases). The V gene lost 5 bases and the J gene lost 4 bases, with 8 bases spanning the gap. The CDR3 extends over 12 amino acids. Germline lookup yields CDR1 SGHDN and CDR2 FVKESK. The CDR3 reads CASSAGSTEAFF. CDR3 coding DNA: TGTGCCAGCAGCGCAGGGAGCACTGAAGCTTTCTTT.

The chain recombines TRBV19 with TRBJ2-5; D remains unclear. CDR3 length: 13 residues. Trimming pared 6 bases from V and 2 bases from J, leaving 10 bases between. Germline V gene data show CDR1 as LNHDA and CDR2 as SQIVND (reference sequence). CDR3 in DNA: TGTGCCAGTAGCGGAGTGATACAAGAGACCCAGTACTTC. Its protein product is CASSGVIQETQYF.